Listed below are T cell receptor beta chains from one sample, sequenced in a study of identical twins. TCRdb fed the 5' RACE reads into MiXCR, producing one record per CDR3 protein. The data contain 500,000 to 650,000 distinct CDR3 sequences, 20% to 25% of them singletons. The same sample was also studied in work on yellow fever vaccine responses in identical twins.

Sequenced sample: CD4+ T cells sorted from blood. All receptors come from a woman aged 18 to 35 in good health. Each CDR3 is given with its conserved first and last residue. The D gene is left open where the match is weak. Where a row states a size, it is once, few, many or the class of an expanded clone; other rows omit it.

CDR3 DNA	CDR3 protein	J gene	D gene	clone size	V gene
TGCGCCAGCAGCGATCGGGGGGGCCCAGATACGCAGTATTTT	CASSDRGGPDTQYF	TRBJ2-3	TRBD2	NA	TRBV5-1
TGCAGTGCTTCCCGGGACAGGGGAAAAGTTAGCGGGAGGGCCAATGCAGATACGCAGTATTTT	CSASRDRGKVSGRANADTQYF	TRBJ2-3	NA	few	TRBV20-1
TGTGCCAGCAGCCGAAGCGGGGCTGGTCACACCGGGGAGCTGTTTTTT	CASSRSGAGHTGELFF	TRBJ2-2	TRBD2	once	TRBV3-1
TGCGCCAGCTACTTAGCGGGGGCCCTCTACAATGAGCAGTTCTTC	CASYLAGALYNEQFF	TRBJ2-1	TRBD2	NA	TRBV5-1
TGTGCCAGTAGTACCCGGACAGGTGGGTCCTCTGGGGCCAACGTCCTGACTTTC	CASSTRTGGSSGANVLTF	TRBJ2-6	TRBD1	once	TRBV19
TGCAGTGCTAGAGATCTCGACCGAAGAACCTATGGCTACACCTTC	CSARDLDRRTYGYTF	TRBJ1-2	NA	NA	TRBV20-1
TGTGCCAGCAGCTACCTTGGACAGTCTGTCGCTTCACCCCTCCACTTT	CASSYLGQSVASPLHF	TRBJ1-6	NA	NA	TRBV6-5
TGTGCCAGCAGCCCCCCTTCGGCGGGAATCGATGAGCAGTTCTTC	CASSPPSAGIDEQFF	TRBJ2-1	NA	NA	TRBV13
TGCGCCAGCAGCCAAGAGGGTAGCGGGAGATTCGAGACCCAGTACTTC	CASSQEGSGRFETQYF	TRBJ2-5	TRBD2	few	TRBV4-1
TGTGCCAGCAGTTACTCAAGGACAGGGGGCTCCACAGATACGCAGTATTTT	CASSYSRTGGSTDTQYF	TRBJ2-3	TRBD1	NA	TRBV6-5
TGCAGTGCCGAGGACTCGGGGGGTCCCACAGATACGCAGTATTTT	CSAEDSGGPTDTQYF	TRBJ2-3	TRBD2	NA	TRBV20-1
TGCAGTGCCCTAAGCGGAATTTCCTACGAGCAGTACTTC	CSALSGISYEQYF	TRBJ2-7	NA	NA	TRBV20-1
TGCGCCAGCAGCCGCGCGGGACTAGCTGCTCAGTATTTT	CASSRAGLAAQYF	TRBJ2-3	TRBD2	NA	TRBV4-1
TGTGCTTGGATGTGTGAAAAACTGTTTTTT	CAWMCEKLFF	TRBJ1-4	NA	NA	TRBV28
TGTGCCAGCAGCTTAACGAGGGGGCTTGCCAATGAGCAGTTCTTC	CASSLTRGLANEQFF	TRBJ2-1	TRBD1	NA	TRBV7-3
TGCGCCACCGGGTCTCAGCGGGGTAATGAGCAGTTCTTC	CATGSQRGNEQFF	TRBJ2-1	TRBD2	few	TRBV10-1
TGCAGCGCCGGTGCGGGGGCGAACACCGGGGAGCTGTTTTTT	CSAGAGANTGELFF	TRBJ2-2	TRBD2	NA	TRBV29-1
TGTGCCAGCAGGACCGACAGGGTGACCAATCAGCCCCAGCATTTT	CASRTDRVTNQPQHF	TRBJ1-5	TRBD1	few	TRBV2
TGTGCCAGCAGCCCGGGCAGCTCTGGAAACACCATATATTTT	CASSPGSSGNTIYF	TRBJ1-3	NA	few	TRBV3-1
TGTGCCAGCAGTCCCCGGGCCCCTTCGGGGCCCTACGAGCAGTACTTC	CASSPRAPSGPYEQYF	TRBJ2-7	NA	NA	TRBV6-1
TGTGCCAGCAGTCAACGGTCGGGGAGGAATGAGCAGTTCTTC	CASSQRSGRNEQFF	TRBJ2-1	NA	NA	TRBV28
TGTGCCAGCAGTCTAGCCGTCGTCGACACATATACGCAGTATTTT	CASSLAVVDTYTQYF	TRBJ2-3	NA	few	TRBV28
TGCAGCGTTCTAGTATCCCAGAGCACAGATACGCAGTATTTT	CSVLVSQSTDTQYF	TRBJ2-3	NA	few	TRBV29-1
TGCAGCGTTGGGTACAGGAACATTCACGAGCAGTACTTC	CSVGYRNIHEQYF	TRBJ2-7	NA	NA	TRBV29-1
TGTGCCAGCCGCCCCTCCACACCTCAGGGGTTCACTGAAGCTTTCTTT	CASRPSTPQGFTEAFF	TRBJ1-1	NA	NA	TRBV27
TGTGCCAGCAGTTTACAGGGGGCGATTACCGGGGAGCTGTTTTTT	CASSLQGAITGELFF	TRBJ2-2	TRBD1	NA	TRBV28
TGTGCCAGCAGTAACACGAATTCCTACGAGCAGTACTTC	CASSNTNSYEQYF	TRBJ2-7	NA	NA	TRBV28
TGCAGTGCTAAGGGATCAGCCCAGAGGGAGGGAAATGAGCAGTTCTTC	CSAKGSAQREGNEQFF	TRBJ2-1	TRBD2	few	TRBV20-1
TGTGCCAGCAGTGAATATCAGTTGTCCACCGGGGAGCTGTTTTTT	CASSEYQLSTGELFF	TRBJ2-2	NA	few	TRBV2
TGTGCCAGCAGCCAACTCAGGGACACCGGGGAGCTGTTTTTT	CASSQLRDTGELFF	TRBJ2-2	NA	NA	TRBV4-2
TGTGCCACCAAAGCCTTAGGGGGCACCGGGGAGCTGTTTTTT	CATKALGGTGELFF	TRBJ2-2	NA	NA	TRBV10-3
TGCGCCAGCAGCCTAGGACCGGAGAATTCACCCCTCCACTTT	CASSLGPENSPLHF	TRBJ1-6	NA	NA	TRBV4-1
TGTGCCAGCAGGAAGGCGGGACTAGCCTACAATGAGCAGTTCTTC	CASRKAGLAYNEQFF	TRBJ2-1	TRBD2	NA	TRBV12-3/TRBV12-4
TGTGCCAGCAGCTTAGATGGGACTAGCCCAAGGACAGATACGCAGTATTTT	CASSLDGTSPRTDTQYF	TRBJ2-3	TRBD2	few	TRBV7-9
TGTGCCAGCAGTTACTCTGGCAAAACTGGAAACACCATATATTTT	CASSYSGKTGNTIYF	TRBJ1-3	NA	few	TRBV6-5
TGCGCCAGCAGCTTGCAGTCCCCTCAAGAGACCCAGTACTTC	CASSLQSPQETQYF	TRBJ2-5	NA	NA	TRBV5-1
TGTGCCAGCAGTTACTCCCCGTCGGGAGCAGGGACGCAGTATTTT	CASSYSPSGAGTQYF	TRBJ2-3	NA	few	TRBV6-2/TRBV6-3
TGTGCCAGCAGTTCCCTAGCGACAATCTCCTACAATGAGCAGTTCTTC	CASSSLATISYNEQFF	TRBJ2-1	NA	few	TRBV2
TGTGCCAGCCCAGGACTAGGAGTAACGAGTGAGCAGTTCTTC	CASPGLGVTSEQFF	TRBJ2-1	TRBD2	NA	TRBV6-1
TGTGCCAGCAGTTTATACGGGAAGTACGAGCAGTACTTC	CASSLYGKYEQYF	TRBJ2-7	NA	few	TRBV12-3/TRBV12-4
TGTGCCAGCAGAGGGGACCGGAACACAGATACGCAGTATTTT	CASRGDRNTDTQYF	TRBJ2-3	NA	NA	TRBV12-3/TRBV12-4
TGTGCCACCAGCAGAGCCGGATCGGTGCCCCAGCATTTT	CATSRAGSVPQHF	TRBJ1-5	NA	few	TRBV15
TGTGCCAGCACGGCCATCGTGATGAACACTGAAGCTTTCTTT	CASTAIVMNTEAFF	TRBJ1-1	NA	few	TRBV6-1
TGCAGTGCAAAGGGGCTGTCTGGGGCCAACGTCCTGACTTTC	CSAKGLSGANVLTF	TRBJ2-6	NA	NA	TRBV20-1
TGTGCCAGTAGCTTCTTTATCAACACTGAAGCTTTCTTT	CASSFFINTEAFF	TRBJ1-1	NA	few	TRBV19
TGTGCCAGCAGCTCTGCGGGCGTTAGCGGGATCGTTACGCAGTATTTT	CASSSAGVSGIVTQYF	TRBJ2-3	TRBD2	NA	TRBV11-3
TGCAGCGTTGGACAGGCCTTGGAGCAGTACTTC	CSVGQALEQYF	TRBJ2-7	NA	NA	TRBV29-1